Given below is one T cell receptor (beta chain) in context. This sample stems from a study of blood T cell repertoires in COVID-19. Study at large: Acute-phase and convalescent COVID-19 samples originated in the United States, Italy and Spain.

Trimming took off 4 bases at V and 1 base at J, with 10 bases between the two ends. Per germline, CDR1 SEHNR and CDR2 FQNEAQ (reference sequence). The CDR3 loop spans 14 amino acids. Sequencing was performed with immunoSEQ multiplex PCR; in TCRdb, only in-frame clones are kept and a portion is missing. The table includes some 120,000 clones, around 70% detected once. In Seattle, patients joined the study during active infection and were tracked longitudinally. V and J are TRBV7-9 and TRBJ1-1; the D gene is possibly TRBD1 (5 bases). The source of this sequence is an elderly man with COVID-19, enrolled during active disease. Source material: peripheral blood. The CDR3 DNA is TGTGCCAGCAGCTCCAGGGATCGGAACACTGAAGCTTTCTTT. It codes for CASSSRDRNTEAFF.